This T cell receptor beta chain originates from a study of blood T cell repertoires in COVID-19. The protocol was immunoSEQ multiplex PCR, while the TCRdb copy is restricted to in-frame clones and leaves out a portion. This sample carries fewer than 350,000 clones, 85% to 90% of them seen once, and the ten largest clones take about 1.7%. CDR1 SQVTM and CDR2 ANQGSEA come from the germline V gene. This CDR3 spans 14 amino acids. The trim removed 6 bases at V and 7 bases at J, leaving 9 bases unmatched. The source is a woman aged 18 to 35 with acute COVID-19. The chain links TRBV29-1 to TRBJ2-1; 10 positions agree with TRBD2. What was sequenced was PBMCs or T cells enriched from blood (not recorded which). DNA of the CDR3: TGCAGCGTACAGGGGCTAGCGGGAGTTAATGAGCAGTTCTTC. It translates to CSVQGLAGVNEQFF.